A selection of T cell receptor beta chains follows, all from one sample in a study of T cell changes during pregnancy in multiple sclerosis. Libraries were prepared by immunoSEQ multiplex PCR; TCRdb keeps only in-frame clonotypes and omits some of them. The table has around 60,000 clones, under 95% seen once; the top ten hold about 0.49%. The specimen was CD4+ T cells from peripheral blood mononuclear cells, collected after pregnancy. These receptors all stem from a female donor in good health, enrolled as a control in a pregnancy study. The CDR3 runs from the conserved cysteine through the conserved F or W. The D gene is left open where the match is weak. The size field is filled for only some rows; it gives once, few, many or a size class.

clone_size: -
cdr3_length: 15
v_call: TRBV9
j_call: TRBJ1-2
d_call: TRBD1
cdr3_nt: TGTGCCAGCAGCGCCAGGAACAGGGGGGACGGTGTCTACACCTTC
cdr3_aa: CASSARNRGDGVYTF

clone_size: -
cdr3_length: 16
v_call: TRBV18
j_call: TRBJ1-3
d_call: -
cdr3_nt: TGTGCCAGCTCACCACGGGGCACGGCGTCTGGAAACACCATATATTTT
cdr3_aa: CASSPRGTASGNTIYF

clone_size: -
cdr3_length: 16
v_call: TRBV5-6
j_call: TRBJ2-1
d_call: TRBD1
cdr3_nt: TGTGCCAGCAGCTGGCCCCCAGGACAGGGGCCCCTACGGCAGTTCTTC
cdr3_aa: CASSWPPGQGPLRQFF

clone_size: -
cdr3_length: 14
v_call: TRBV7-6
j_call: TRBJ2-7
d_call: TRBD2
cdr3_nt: TGTGCCAGCATGGCTAGCGGGGGGCCCTACGAGCAGTACTTC
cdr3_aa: CASMASGGPYEQYF

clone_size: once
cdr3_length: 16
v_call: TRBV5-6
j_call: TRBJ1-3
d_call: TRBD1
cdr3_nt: TGTGCCAGCAGCGGGAATCAGGGGGCATCTGGAAACACCATATATTTT
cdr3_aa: CASSGNQGASGNTIYF

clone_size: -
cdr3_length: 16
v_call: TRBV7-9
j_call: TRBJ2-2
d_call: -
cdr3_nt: TGTGCCAGCAGCCCGCTAGGGGGTTTGAACACCGGGGAGCTGTTTTTT
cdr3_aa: CASSPLGGLNTGELFF

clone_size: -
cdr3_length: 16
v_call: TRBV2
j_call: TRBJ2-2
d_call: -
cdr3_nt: TGTGCCAGCAGCGCTGTTAACTCGGGGGACACCGGGGAGCTGTTTTTT
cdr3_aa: CASSAVNSGDTGELFF

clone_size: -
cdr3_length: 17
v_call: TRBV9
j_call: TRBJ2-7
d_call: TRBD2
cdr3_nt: TGTGCCAGCAGCGTTATCTTTGACGGGAGGAGCTCCTACGAGCAGTACTTC
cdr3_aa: CASSVIFDGRSSYEQYF

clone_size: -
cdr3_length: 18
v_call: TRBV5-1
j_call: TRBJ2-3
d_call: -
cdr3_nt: TGCGCCAGCAGCTTATCACAGTGGGAGAAAAGACTCACAGATACGCAGTATTTT
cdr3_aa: CASSLSQWEKRLTDTQYF

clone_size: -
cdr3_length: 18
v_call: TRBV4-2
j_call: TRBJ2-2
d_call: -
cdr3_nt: TGTGCCAGCAGCCAAGAACCGGGGACACTAGCGAACACCGGGGAGCTGTTTTTT
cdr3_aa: CASSQEPGTLANTGELFF

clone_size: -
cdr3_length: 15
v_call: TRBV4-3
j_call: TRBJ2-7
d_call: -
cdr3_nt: TGCGCCAGCAGCCAAGAAGGCCAGGGATTGAGCGAGCAGTACTTC
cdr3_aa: CASSQEGQGLSEQYF

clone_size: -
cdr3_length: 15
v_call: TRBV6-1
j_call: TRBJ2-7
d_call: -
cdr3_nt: TGTGCCAGCAGTGAAGCGGTAGGGGCGTCCTACGAGCAGTACTTC
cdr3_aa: CASSEAVGASYEQYF

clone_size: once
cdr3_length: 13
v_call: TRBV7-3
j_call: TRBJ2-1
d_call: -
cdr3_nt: TGTGCCAGCAGCTTAGACATCTACAATGAGCAGTTCTTC
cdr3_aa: CASSLDIYNEQFF

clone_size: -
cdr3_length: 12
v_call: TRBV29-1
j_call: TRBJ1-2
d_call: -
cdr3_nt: TGCAGCGTTGGGGCCAGGCTCTATGGCTACACCTTC
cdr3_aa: CSVGARLYGYTF

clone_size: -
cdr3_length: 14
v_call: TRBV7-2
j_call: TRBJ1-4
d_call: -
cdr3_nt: TGTGCCAGCACCGCGGGCAGAACTAATGAAAAACTGTTTTTT
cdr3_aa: CASTAGRTNEKLFF

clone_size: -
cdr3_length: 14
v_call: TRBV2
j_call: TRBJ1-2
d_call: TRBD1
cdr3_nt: TGTGCCAGCAGGCTCCTAACAGGGGGAGGTGGCTACACCTTC
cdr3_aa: CASRLLTGGGGYTF

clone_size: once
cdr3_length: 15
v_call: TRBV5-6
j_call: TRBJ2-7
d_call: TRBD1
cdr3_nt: TGTGCCAGCAGCTTGGGGGCCAGGGGGCTCTACGAGCAGTACTTC
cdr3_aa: CASSLGARGLYEQYF

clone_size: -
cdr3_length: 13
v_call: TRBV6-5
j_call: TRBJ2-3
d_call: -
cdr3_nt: TGTGCCAGCAGTTTACGGCGGACAGATACGCAGTATTTT
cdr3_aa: CASSLRRTDTQYF

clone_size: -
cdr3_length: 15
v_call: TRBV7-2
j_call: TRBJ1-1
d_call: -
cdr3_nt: TGTGCCAGCAGCTTAGGAGACAGGCGGAACACTGAAGCTTTCTTT
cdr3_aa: CASSLGDRRNTEAFF

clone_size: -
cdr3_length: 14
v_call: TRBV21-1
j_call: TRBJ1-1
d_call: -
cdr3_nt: TGTGCCAGCAGCAAAGCGTTACTATACACTGAAGCTTTCTTT
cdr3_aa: CASSKALLYTEAFF

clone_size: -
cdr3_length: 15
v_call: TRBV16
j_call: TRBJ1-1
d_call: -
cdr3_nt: TGTGCCAGCAGCCAATTGGCAGGGCTGAACACTGAAGCTTTCTTT
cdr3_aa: CASSQLAGLNTEAFF

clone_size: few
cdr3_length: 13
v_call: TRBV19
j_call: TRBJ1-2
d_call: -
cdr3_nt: TGTGCCAGTAGTAAAGGACAGAGCTATGGCTACACCTTC
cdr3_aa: CASSKGQSYGYTF

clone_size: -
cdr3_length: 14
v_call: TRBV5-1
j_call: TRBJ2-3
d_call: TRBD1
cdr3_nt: TGCGCCAGCAGCCTAAGGACAGGGACAGATACGCAGTATTTT
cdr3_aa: CASSLRTGTDTQYF

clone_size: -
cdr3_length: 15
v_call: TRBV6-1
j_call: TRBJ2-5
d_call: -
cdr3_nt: TGTGCCAGCAGGAGGACATCAACCTCTCAAGAGACCCAGTACTTC
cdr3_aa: CASRRTSTSQETQYF

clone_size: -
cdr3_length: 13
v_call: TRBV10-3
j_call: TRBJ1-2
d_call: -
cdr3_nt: TGTGCCATCAGGAACGGGTTAAGCTATGGCTACACCTTC
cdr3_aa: CAIRNGLSYGYTF

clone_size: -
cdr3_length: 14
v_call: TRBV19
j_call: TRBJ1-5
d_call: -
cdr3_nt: TGTGCCAGTAGTATCGGCAGGGGCAATCAGCCCCAGCATTTT
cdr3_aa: CASSIGRGNQPQHF

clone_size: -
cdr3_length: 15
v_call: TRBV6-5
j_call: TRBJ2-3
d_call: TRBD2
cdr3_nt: TGTGCCAGCAGCCGACAGCGGGGTTTCACAGATACGCAGTATTTT
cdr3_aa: CASSRQRGFTDTQYF

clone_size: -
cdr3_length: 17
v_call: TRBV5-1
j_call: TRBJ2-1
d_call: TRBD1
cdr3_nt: TGCGCCAGCAGAGTCCAAATACAGGGGTTCTCCTACAATGAGCAGTTCTTC
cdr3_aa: CASRVQIQGFSYNEQFF

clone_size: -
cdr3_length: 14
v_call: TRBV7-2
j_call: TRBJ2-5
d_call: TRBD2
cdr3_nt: TGTGCCAGCAGGACTAGCGGGGGGGTGGAGACCCAGTACTTC
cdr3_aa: CASRTSGGVETQYF

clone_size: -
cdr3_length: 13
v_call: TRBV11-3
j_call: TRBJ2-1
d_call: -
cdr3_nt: TGTGCCAGCGCACCGGACTTTCACAATGAGCAGTTCTTC
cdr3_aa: CASAPDFHNEQFF

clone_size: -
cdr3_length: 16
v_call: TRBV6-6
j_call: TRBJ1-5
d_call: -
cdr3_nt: TGTGCCAGCAGACCAATCCCCGGGAGGAGCAATCAGCCCCAGCATTTT
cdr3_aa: CASRPIPGRSNQPQHF

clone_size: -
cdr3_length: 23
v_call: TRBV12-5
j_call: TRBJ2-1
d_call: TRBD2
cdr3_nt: TGTGCTAGTGGTTTGGTACCAGTTTCCTCGGGACTAGCGGGGGGGGTCACGTACAATGAGCAGTTCTTC
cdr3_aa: CASGLVPVSSGLAGGVTYNEQFF

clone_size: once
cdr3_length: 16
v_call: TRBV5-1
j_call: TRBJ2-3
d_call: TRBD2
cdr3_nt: TGCGCCAGCAGTTCCTCCGGGACTAGGGGGTCAGATACGCAGTATTTT
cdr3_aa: CASSSSGTRGSDTQYF

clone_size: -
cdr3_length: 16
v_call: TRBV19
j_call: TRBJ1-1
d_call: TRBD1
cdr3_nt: TGTGCCAGTAGGGCGGGACAGGGGACATTGAACACTGAAGCTTTCTTT
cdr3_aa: CASRAGQGTLNTEAFF

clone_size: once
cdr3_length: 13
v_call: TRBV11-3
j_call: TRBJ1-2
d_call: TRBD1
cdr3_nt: TGTGCCAGCAGCCGGGACAGGGTGGAAGGCTACACCTTC
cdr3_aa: CASSRDRVEGYTF

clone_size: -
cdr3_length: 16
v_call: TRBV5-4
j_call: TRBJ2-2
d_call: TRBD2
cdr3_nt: TGTGCCAGCAGACACCGGGACTACATGAACACCGGGGAGCTGTTTTTT
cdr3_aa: CASRHRDYMNTGELFF

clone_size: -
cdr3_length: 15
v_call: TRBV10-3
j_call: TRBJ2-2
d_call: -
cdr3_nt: TGTGCCATCAGTGAAGCCAGGGTGAACACCGGGGAGCTGTTTTTT
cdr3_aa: CAISEARVNTGELFF

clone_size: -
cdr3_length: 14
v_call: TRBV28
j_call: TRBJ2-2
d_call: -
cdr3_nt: TGTGCCAGCAGTTTAGGGACACCCAGGGGGGAGCTGTTTTTT
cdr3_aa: CASSLGTPRGELFF

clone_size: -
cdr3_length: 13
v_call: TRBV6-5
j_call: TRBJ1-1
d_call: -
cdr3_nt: TGTGCCAGCAGTTCACAGGGGAACACTGAAGCTTTCTTT
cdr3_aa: CASSSQGNTEAFF

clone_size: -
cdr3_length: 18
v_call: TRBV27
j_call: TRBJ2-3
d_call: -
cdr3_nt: TGTGCCAGCAGTTTCACCAGGTCAGGAGGAACTAGCACAGATACGCAGTATTTT
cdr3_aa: CASSFTRSGGTSTDTQYF

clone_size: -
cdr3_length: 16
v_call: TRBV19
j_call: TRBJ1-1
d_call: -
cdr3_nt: TGTGCCAGTAGTATCCCCAACAGGGTTACAAACACTGAAGCTTTCTTT
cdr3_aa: CASSIPNRVTNTEAFF

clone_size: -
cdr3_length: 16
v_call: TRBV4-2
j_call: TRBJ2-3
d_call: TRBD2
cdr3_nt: TGTGCCAGCAGCCAGGGACTAGCGGGGGCTGAAGATACGCAGTATTTT
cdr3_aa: CASSQGLAGAEDTQYF

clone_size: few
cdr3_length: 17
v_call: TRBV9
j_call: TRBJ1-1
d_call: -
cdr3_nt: TGTGCCAGCAGCCCAGACTTCAATGCGGGAATGAACACTGAAGCTTTCTTT
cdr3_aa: CASSPDFNAGMNTEAFF

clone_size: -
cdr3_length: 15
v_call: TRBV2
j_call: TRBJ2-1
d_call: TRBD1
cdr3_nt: TGTGCCAGCACCGGAGGACAGGCGAGAAAGAATGAGCAGTTCTTC
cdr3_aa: CASTGGQARKNEQFF

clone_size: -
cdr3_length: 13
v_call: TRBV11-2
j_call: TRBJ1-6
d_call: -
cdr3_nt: TGTGCCAGCGGAGGTGGTAATAATTCACCCCTCCACTTT
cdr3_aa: CASGGGNNSPLHF

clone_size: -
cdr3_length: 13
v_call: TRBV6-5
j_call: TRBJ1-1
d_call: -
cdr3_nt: TGTGCCAGCTCCCGGGGTTCCGGCACTGAAGCTTTCTTT
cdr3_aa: CASSRGSGTEAFF

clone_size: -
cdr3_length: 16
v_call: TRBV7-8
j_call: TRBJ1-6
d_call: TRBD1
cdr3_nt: TGTGCCAGCAGCTTATTTACGCACAGGGGGAATTCACCCCTCCACTTT
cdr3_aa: CASSLFTHRGNSPLHF

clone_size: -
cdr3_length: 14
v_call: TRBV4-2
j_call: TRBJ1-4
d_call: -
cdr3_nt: TGTGCCAGCAGCCAAGATCTAACTAATGAAAAACTGTTTTTT
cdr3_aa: CASSQDLTNEKLFF

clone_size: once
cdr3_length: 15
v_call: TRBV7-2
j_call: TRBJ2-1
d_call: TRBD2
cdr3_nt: TGTGCCAGCAGCTTATCAGCGGGGGGCTACAATGAGCAGTTCTTC
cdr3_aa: CASSLSAGGYNEQFF

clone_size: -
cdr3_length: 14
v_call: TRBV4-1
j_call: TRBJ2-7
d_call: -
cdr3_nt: TGCGCCAGCAGCGTCGAGGACAGATCCTACGAGCAGTACTTC
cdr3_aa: CASSVEDRSYEQYF

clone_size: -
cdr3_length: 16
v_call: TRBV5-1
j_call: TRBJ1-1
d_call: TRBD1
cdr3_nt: TGCGCCAGCAGCTTGGTAGGTACAACAGGGGGCGCGGAAGCTTTCTTT
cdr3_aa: CASSLVGTTGGAEAFF

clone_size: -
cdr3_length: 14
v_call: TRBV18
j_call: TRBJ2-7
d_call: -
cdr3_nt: TGTGCCAGTTCTAACCCTGACAGCTACTACGAGCAGTACTTC
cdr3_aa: CASSNPDSYYEQYF

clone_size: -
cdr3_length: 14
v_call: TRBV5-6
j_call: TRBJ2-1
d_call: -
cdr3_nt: TGTGCCAGCAGCTTCGGTTCAGGTAGTGGTGAGCAGTTCTTC
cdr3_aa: CASSFGSGSGEQFF